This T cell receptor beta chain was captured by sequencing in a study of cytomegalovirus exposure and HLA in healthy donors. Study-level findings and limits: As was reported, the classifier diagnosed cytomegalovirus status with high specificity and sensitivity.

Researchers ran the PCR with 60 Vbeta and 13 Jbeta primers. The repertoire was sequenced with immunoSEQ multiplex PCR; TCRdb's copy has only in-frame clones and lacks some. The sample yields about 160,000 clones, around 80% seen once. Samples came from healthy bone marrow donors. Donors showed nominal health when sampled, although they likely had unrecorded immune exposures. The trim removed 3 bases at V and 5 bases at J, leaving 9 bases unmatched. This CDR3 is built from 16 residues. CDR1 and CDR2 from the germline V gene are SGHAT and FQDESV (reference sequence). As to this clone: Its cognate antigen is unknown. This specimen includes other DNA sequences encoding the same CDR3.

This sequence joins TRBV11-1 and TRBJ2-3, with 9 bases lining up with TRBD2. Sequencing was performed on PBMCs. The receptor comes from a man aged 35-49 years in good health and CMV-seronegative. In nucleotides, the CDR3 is TGTGCCAGCAGCTTCCTTCGCGGGAGGGGGAGAGATACGCAGTATTTT. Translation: CASSFLRGRGRDTQYF. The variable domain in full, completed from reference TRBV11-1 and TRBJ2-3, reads EAEVAQSPRYKITEKSQAVAFWCDPISGHATLYWYRQILGQGPELLVQFQDESVVDDSQLPKDRFSAERLKGVDSTLKIQPAELGDSAMYLCASSFLRGRGRDTQYFGPGTRLTVL.